Shown below are 18 T cell receptor beta chains from a single sample sequenced in a study of a mutant IDH1 vaccine in newly diagnosed glioma. Sequencing was performed with immunoSEQ multiplex PCR; in TCRdb, only in-frame clones are kept and a portion is missing. The table shows around 62,000 clones, with around nine tenths occurring only once. Their recognized antigens are unknown. Stated time point: week 11, during vaccination. The investigators gave 300 ug of mutant IDH1 20-mer peptide in each vaccine dose, together with topical imiquimod. The specimen comprised PBMCs, sampled from a glioma patient whose treatment included an IDH1 peptide vaccine. The receptors here all came from a man aged 35 to 55 with glioma.

The CDR3 DNA sequence: TGTGCCAGCAGCTTGGCGACGGGCCGGACCTATGGCTACACCTTC. Its translation: CASSLATGRTYGYTF. This sequence joins TRBV5-5 and TRBJ1-2; unclear D gene. The CDR3 sequence is 15 residues long. Trimming shortened V by 0 bases and J by 4 bases, and 13 bases separated the two germline ends. Per the germline V gene, CDR1 is SGHKS and CDR2 is YYEKEE (reference sequence).

The chain carries TRBV7-6 and TRBJ1-3; D possibly corresponds to TRBD1 (5 bases). The ends were cut back, 1 base at V and 5 bases at J, with 12 bases in the middle. The CDR3 has 15 amino acids. Germline assignment: CDR1 SGHVS and CDR2 FNYEAQ. The CDR3 DNA reads as TGTGCCAGCAGCTTAGAATCGCCAGGGAGAAACACCATATATTTT. This translates into CASSLESPGRNTIYF.

The chain carries TRBV28 and TRBJ1-5; possible D gene TRBD1, 6 bases. Trimming took off 4 bases at V and 0 bases at J, with 10 bases between the two ends. From germline, CDR1 is MDHEN and CDR2 SYDVKM. The CDR3 spans 15 residues. CDR3 residues: CASSSDSDSNQPQHF. CDR3 DNA sequence: TGTGCCAGCAGTTCGGACAGCGATAGCAATCAGCCCCAGCATTTT.

The chain uses TRBV7-2 and TRBJ2-3, with D maybe TRBD1 (5 bases). V shed 2 bases and J shed 2 bases, with 14 bases lying between them. The CDR3 is 16 amino acids. Per the germline V gene, CDR1 is SGHTA and CDR2 is FQGNSA. CDR3: CASSLFTGSYTDTQYF. The CDR3 coding sequence is TGTGCCAGCAGCTTATTCACAGGCAGCTACACAGATACGCAGTATTTT.

In this sample, this clone is medium-sized (0.01 to 0.1%). The rearrangement uses TRBV30 and TRBJ1-1; D remains unclear. Germline CDR1 reads GTSNPN; CDR2 reads SVGIG (reference sequence). Trimming shortened V by 2 bases and J by 1 base, and 5 bases separated the two germline ends. This CDR3 comprises 12 residues. The CDR3 region is CAWSQWNTEAFF. The CDR3 nucleotides are TGTGCCTGGAGTCAGTGGAACACTGAAGCTTTCTTT.

This sequence joins TRBV5-5 and TRBJ1-6; the D is unclear. The germline gives CDR1 SGHKS, CDR2 YYEKEE (reference sequence). V was shortened by 6 bases and J by 3 bases, with 16 bases between the two germline ends. CDR3 size: 16 residues. The CDR3 loop reads CASTSRADFYNSPLHF. In DNA form, the CDR3 reads TGTGCCAGCACGAGTCGGGCGGATTTCTATAATTCACCCCTCCACTTT. The complete variable domain, with remaining parts taken from reference TRBV5-5 and TRBJ1-6, reads DAGVTQSPTHLIKTRGQQVTLRCSPISGHKSVSWYQQVLGQGPQFIFQYYEKEERGRGNFPDRFSARQFPNYSSELNVNALLLGDSALYLCASTSRADFYNSPLHFGNGTRLTVT.

The chain is built from TRBV6-6 and TRBJ1-5; 8 nucleotides align to TRBD1. Germline loops: CDR1 MNHNY, CDR2 SVGAGI (reference sequence). CDR3 size: 16 residues. V dropped 2 bases and J dropped 2; count of bases not matched to a gene: 5. The CDR3 DNA reads TGTGCCAGCAGTTACGGGACAGGCGAGGGCAATCAGCCCCAGCATTTT. Translation: CASSYGTGEGNQPQHF.

This chain links TRBV4-3 with TRBJ2-2, with 8 bases fitting TRBD1. Germline V gene sequence: CDR1 LGHNA, CDR2 YSLEER. The CDR3 has 15 amino acids. Losses at the gene ends were 2 bases for V and 6 bases for J; bases not matched to a gene: 5. The CDR3 coding sequence is TGCGCCAGCAGCCAAAAGACAGGGGTGGCCGGGGAGCTGTTTTTT. Its protein product is CASSQKTGVAGELFF.

The rearrangement uses TRBV2 and TRBJ1-1, with a weak D call TRBD1 (5 bases). This CDR3 is 15 amino acids long. CDR1 is SNHLY, CDR2 FYNNEI, per germline. Trimming removed 4 bases from V and 5 bases from J, with 17 bases in between. CDR3 DNA: TGTGCCAGCAGTGGCGTCCCGGGGGGTATAACTGAAGCTTTCTTT. This translates into CASSGVPGGITEAFF.

The gene calls are TRBV18 and TRBJ1-2, with D possibly matching TRBD1 (5 bases). Germline values: CDR1 KGHSH, CDR2 LQKENI. The CDR3 is 15 residues long. V was clipped by 3 bases and J by 4 bases, with 15 bases between them. The CDR3 nucleotides are TGTGCCAGCTCACCCACGACAGACAATATCTATGGCTACACCTTC. It translates to CASSPTTDNIYGYTF.

The gene calls are TRBV12-5 and TRBJ1-3; TRBD1 matches at 12 bases. In germline, CDR1 is LGHNT, CDR2 FRNRAP. CDR3 length: 17 residues. V dropped 3 bases and J dropped 4; count of bases not matched to a gene: 7. CDR3 coding DNA: TGTGCTAGTGGTTTTACGGGACAGGGGGCGCGGGGAAACACCATATATTTT. It codes for CASGFTGQGARGNTIYF.

This chain links TRBV19 with TRBJ2-6; D gene uncertain. The germline V gene has CDR1 LNHDA and CDR2 SQIVND (reference sequence). This CDR3 contains 18 residues. Deletions cut 3 bases from V and 0 bases from J, with 15 bases between. CDR3 sequence: CASSILLRRNSGANVLTF. CDR3 bases: TGTGCCAGTAGTATCTTATTGCGGCGGAACTCTGGGGCCAACGTCCTGACTTTC.

The chain links TRBV7-3 to TRBJ2-5; D is unresolved. V lost 1 base to trimming and J lost 9 bases, with 15 bases between them. The V gene's germline CDR1 is SGHTA and CDR2 FQGTGA. This CDR3 is 14 amino acids long. Here the CDR3 DNA reads TGTGCCAGCAGCTTAAACCCCGGCGGAGTTCCCCAGTACTTC. Residues: CASSLNPGGVPQYF.

This chain joins TRBV7-9 and TRBJ2-1, with D unresolved. The germline CDR1 and CDR2 sequences are SEHNR and FQNEAQ (reference sequence). The CDR3 totals 18 residues. V shed 2 bases and J shed 2 bases, with 19 bases lying between them. The CDR3 is CASSLSPVTPRTYNEQFF. Written as DNA, the CDR3 is TGTGCCAGCAGCTTATCTCCGGTCACCCCAAGGACCTACAATGAGCAGTTCTTC.

V is TRBV5-6 and J is TRBJ2-7; D call uncertain. CDR3 size: 14 residues. V was cut by 2 bases and J by 0 bases, with 9 bases left in between. From germline, CDR1 is SGHDT and CDR2 YYEEEE. The CDR3 sequence: CASSFLSVSYEQYF. DNA for the CDR3: TGTGCCAGCAGCTTTCTTTCAGTCTCCTACGAGCAGTACTTC.

The CDR3 DNA follows: TGTGCCAGCTCACCTCGGGGGGCGGACGGAAACACCATATATTTT. This sequence encodes CASSPRGADGNTIYF. V usage is TRBV18 and J usage is TRBJ1-3; tentative D call: TRBD1 (6 bases). Germline CDR1 KGHSH, CDR2 LQKENI. The V gene lost 3 bases and the J gene lost 4 bases, with 13 bases spanning the gap. The CDR3 spans 15 residues.

This chain links TRBV5-5 with TRBJ2-7; 11 positions agree with TRBD1. The CDR3 contains 15 residues. Germline CDR1 and CDR2: SGHKS and YYEKEE (reference sequence). Trimming at V came to 2 bases and at J to 6 bases, leaving 7 bases not matched to a gene. CDR3 sequence (DNA): TGTGCCAGCAGCTTCGGACAGGGGGCGCGTGTCGAGCAGTACTTC. It yields the protein CASSFGQGARVEQYF.

The gene calls are TRBV18 and TRBJ1-6; D not certain. CDR1 and CDR2 from the germline V gene are KGHSH and LQKENI. Between the trimmed V and J ends, which lost 3 bases and 2 bases, there was a span of 8 bases. This CDR3 has 15 residues. The CDR3 here is CASSPSSAYNSPLHF. CDR3 bases: TGTGCCAGCTCACCGTCCTCCGCCTATAATTCACCCCTCCACTTT.